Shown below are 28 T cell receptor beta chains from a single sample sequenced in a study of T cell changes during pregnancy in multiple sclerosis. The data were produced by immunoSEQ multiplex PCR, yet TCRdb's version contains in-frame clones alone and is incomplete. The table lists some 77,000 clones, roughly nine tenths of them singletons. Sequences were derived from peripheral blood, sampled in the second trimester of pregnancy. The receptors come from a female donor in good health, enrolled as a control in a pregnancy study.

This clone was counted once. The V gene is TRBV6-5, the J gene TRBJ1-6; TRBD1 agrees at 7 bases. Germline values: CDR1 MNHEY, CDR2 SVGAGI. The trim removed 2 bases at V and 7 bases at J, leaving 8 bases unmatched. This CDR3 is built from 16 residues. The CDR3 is CASSYTPQGSNSPLHF. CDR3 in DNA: TGTGCCAGCAGTTACACGCCACAGGGGAGCAATTCACCCCTCCACTTT.

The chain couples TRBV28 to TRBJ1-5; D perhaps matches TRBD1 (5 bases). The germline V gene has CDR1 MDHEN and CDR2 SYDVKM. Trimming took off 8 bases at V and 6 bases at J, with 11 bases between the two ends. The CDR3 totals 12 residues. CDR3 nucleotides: TGTGCCAGCCGGGACTTGAGTCAGCCCCAGCATTTT. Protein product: CASRDLSQPQHF.

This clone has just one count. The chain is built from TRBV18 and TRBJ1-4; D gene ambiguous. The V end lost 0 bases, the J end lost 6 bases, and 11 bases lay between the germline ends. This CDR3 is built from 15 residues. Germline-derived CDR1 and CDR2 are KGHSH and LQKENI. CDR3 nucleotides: TGTGCCAGCTCACCACCCGCGGGAGGGTATGAAAAACTGTTTTTT. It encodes CASSPPAGGYEKLFF.

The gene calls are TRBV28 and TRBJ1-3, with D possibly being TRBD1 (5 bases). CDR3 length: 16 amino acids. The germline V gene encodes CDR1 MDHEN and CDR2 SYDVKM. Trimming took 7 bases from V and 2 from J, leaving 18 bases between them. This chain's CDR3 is CASNSAQGTPGNTIYF. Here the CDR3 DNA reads TGTGCCAGCAATTCTGCTCAGGGAACGCCTGGAAACACCATATATTTT.

CDR3 sequence: CASSEDSGATEAFF. CDR3 sequence (DNA): TGTGCCAGCAGCGAGGACAGTGGCGCCACTGAAGCTTTCTTT. The chain recombines TRBV9 with TRBJ1-1; possibly TRBD1 for D (6 bases). Trimming cost V 3 bases and J 4 bases, with 13 bases left between them. The CDR3 runs 14 residues. Germline V CDR1 and CDR2: SGDLS, YYNGEE.

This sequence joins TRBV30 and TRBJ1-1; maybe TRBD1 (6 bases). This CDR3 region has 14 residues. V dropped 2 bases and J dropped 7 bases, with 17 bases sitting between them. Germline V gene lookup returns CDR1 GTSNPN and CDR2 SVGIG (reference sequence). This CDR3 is CAWSPRTATGEAFF. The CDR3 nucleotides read TGTGCCTGGAGTCCCAGGACAGCGACGGGTGAAGCTTTCTTT.

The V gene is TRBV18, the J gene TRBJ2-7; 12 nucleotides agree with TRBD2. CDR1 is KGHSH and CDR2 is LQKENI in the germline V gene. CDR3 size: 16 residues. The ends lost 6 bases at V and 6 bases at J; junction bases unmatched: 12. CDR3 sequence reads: CASSQLAGGPRGEQYF. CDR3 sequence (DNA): TGTGCCAGCTCTCAGCTAGCGGGGGGGCCGCGGGGCGAGCAGTACTTC.

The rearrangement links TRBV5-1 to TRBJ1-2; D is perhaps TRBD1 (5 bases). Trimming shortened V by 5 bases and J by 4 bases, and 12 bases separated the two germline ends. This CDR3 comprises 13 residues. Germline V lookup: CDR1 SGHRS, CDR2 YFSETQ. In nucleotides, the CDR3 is TGCGCCAGCAGAGCCCAGGGCGGCTATGGCTACACCTTC. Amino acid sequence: CASRAQGGYGYTF.

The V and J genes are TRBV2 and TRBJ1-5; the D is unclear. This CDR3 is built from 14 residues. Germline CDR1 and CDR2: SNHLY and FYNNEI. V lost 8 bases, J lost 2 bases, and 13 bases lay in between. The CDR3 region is CASCPSGGNQPQHF. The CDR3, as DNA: TGTGCCAGCTGCCCATCCGGAGGCAATCAGCCCCAGCATTTT.

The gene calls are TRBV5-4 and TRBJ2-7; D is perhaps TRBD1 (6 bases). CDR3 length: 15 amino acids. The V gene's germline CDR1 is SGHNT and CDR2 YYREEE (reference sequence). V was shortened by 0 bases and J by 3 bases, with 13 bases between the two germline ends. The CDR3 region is CASSLEAGTNYEQYF. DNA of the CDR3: TGTGCCAGCAGCTTGGAAGCAGGGACAAACTACGAGCAGTACTTC.

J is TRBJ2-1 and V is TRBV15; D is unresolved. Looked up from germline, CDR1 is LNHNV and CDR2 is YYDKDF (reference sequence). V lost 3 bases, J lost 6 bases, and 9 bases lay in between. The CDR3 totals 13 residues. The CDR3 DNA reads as TGTGCCACCAGCAGTTCCCACGGCAATGAGCAGTTCTTC. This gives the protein CATSSSHGNEQFF.

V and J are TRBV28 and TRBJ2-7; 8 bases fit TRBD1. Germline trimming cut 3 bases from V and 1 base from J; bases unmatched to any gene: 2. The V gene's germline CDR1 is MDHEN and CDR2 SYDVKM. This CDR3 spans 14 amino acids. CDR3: CASSFRGQSYEQYF. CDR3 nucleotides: TGTGCCAGCAGTTTCAGGGGGCAATCCTACGAGCAGTACTTC.

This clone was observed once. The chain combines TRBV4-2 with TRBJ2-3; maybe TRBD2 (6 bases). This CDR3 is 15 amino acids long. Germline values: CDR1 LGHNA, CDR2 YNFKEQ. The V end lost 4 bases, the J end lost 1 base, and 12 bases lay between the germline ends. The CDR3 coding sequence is TGTGCCAGCAGCCCTCGAGAGCGGGGCACAGATACGCAGTATTTT. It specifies CASSPRERGTDTQYF.

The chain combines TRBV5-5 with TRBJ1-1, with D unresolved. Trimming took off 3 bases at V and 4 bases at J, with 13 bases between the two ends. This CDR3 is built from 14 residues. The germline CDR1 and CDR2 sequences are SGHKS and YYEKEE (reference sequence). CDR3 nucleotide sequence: TGTGCCAGCAGCTCGCCAACGATGAGCACTGAAGCTTTCTTT. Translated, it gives CASSSPTMSTEAFF.

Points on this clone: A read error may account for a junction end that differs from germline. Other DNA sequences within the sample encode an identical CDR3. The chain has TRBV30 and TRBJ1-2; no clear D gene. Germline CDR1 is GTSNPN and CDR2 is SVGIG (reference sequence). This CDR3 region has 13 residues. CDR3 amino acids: CAWSVGAYYGYTF. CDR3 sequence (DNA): TGCGCCTGGAGTGTTGGAGCCTACTATGGCTACACCTTC.

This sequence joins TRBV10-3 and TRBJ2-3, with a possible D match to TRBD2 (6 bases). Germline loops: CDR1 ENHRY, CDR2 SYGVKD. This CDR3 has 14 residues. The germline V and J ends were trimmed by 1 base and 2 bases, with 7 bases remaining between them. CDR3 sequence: CAISEWDFTDTQYF. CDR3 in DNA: TGTGCCATCAGTGAGTGGGACTTCACAGATACGCAGTATTTT.

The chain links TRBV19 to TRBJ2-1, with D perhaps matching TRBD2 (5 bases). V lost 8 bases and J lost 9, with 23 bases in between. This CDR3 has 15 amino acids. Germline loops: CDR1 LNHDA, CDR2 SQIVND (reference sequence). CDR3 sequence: CASRAEPTVWGEQFF. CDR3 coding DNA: TGTGCCAGTCGAGCGGAGCCCACAGTTTGGGGTGAGCAGTTCTTC. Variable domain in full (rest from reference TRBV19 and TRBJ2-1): DGGITQSPKYLFRKEGQNVTLSCEQNLNHDAMYWYRQDPGQGLRLIYYSQIVNDFQKGDIAEGYSVSREKKESFPLTVTSAQKNPTAFYLCASRAEPTVWGEQFFGPGTRLTVL.

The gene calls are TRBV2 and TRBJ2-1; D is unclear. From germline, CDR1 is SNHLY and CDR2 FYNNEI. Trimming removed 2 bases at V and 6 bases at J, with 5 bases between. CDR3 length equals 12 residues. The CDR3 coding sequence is TGTGCCAGCAGTGAACCGCGCAATGAGCAGTTCTTC. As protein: CASSEPRNEQFF.

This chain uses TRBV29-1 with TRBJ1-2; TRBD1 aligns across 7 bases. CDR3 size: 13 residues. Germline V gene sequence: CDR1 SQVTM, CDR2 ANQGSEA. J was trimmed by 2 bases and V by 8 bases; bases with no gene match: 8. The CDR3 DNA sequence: TGCAGCACTCGAGACAGGGCCAACTATGGCTACACCTTC. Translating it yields CSTRDRANYGYTF.

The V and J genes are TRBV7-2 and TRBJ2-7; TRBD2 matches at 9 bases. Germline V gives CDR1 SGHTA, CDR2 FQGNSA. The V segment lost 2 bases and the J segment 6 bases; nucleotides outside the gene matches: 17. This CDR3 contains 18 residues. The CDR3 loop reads CASSLPAGGSRVSSEQYF. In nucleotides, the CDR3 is TGTGCCAGCAGCTTACCCGCGGGAGGGTCCAGAGTCAGCTCCGAGCAGTACTTC. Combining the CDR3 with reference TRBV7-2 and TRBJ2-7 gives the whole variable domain GAGVSQSPSNKVTEKGKDVELRCDPISGHTALYWYRQSLGQGLEFLIYFQGNSAPDKSGLPSDRFSAERTGGSVSTLTIQRTQQEDSAVYLCASSLPAGGSRVSSEQYFGPGTRLTVT.

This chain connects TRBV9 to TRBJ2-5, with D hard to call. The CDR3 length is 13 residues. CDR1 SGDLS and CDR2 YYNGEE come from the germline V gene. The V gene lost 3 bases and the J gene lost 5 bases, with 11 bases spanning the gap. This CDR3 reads CASSAAPRETQYF. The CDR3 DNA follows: TGTGCCAGCAGCGCTGCCCCTCGGGAGACCCAGTACTTC.

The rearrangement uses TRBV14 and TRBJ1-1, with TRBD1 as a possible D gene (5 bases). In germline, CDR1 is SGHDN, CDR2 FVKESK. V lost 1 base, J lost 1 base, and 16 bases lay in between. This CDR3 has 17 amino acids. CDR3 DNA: TGTGCCAGCAGCCAAGGTTTCAGGGTTGTCGGGAACACTGAAGCTTTCTTT. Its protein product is CASSQGFRVVGNTEAFF.

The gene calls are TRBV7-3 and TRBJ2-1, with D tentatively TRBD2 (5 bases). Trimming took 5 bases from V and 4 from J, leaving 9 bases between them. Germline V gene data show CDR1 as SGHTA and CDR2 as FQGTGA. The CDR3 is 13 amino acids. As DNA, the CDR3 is TGTGCCAGCAGCCAAGAGGGTTACAATGAGCAGTTCTTC. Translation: CASSQEGYNEQFF.

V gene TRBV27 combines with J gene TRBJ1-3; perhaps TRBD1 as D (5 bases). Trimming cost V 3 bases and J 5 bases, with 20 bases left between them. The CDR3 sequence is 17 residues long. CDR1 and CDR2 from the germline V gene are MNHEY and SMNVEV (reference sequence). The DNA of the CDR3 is TGTGCCAGCAGTTTTAACCAGGGCCTAATTCGAAGAAACACCATATATTTT. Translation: CASSFNQGLIRRNTIYF.

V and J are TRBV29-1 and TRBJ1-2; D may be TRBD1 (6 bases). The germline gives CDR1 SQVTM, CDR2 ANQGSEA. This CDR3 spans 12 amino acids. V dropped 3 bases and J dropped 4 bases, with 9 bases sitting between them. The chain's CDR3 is CSVEGTLYGYTF. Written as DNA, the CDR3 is TGCAGCGTTGAGGGGACACTCTATGGCTACACCTTC.

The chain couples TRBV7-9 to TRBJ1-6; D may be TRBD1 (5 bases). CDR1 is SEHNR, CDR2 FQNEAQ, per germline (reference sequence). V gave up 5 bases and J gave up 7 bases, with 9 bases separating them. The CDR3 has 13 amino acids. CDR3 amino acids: CASSPQGNSPLHF. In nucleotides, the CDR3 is TGTGCCAGCAGCCCCCAGGGAAATTCACCCCTCCACTTT.

CDR3 sequence: CATWGVDRAYEQYF. The CDR3 bases are TGTGCCACCTGGGGTGTGGACAGGGCCTACGAGCAGTACTTC. The V call is TRBV27, the J call TRBJ2-7; 8 bases line up with TRBD1. Germline loops: CDR1 MNHEY, CDR2 SMNVEV (reference sequence). Unmatched junction bases numbered 10, after V lost 10 bases and J lost 2 bases. The CDR3 has 14 amino acids.

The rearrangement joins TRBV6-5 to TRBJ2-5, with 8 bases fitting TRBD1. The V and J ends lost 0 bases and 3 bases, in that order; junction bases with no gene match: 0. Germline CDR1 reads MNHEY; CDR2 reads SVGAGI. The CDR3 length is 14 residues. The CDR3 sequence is CASSYSGQEETQYF. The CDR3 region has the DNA TGTGCCAGCAGTTACTCGGGACAGGAAGAGACCCAGTACTTC.